The entry below describes one TCR beta chain. Its antigen is currently unknown. Here immunoSEQ multiplex PCR was the method, and the copy in TCRdb shows in-frame clones only, minus some. The data hold fewer than 1.6 million clones, with approximately 98.5% observed a single time. This entry comes from a study of shared clonotypes between healthy human individuals. V was pared by 5 bases and J by 7 bases, with 12 bases between. Germline CDR1 SGHVS, CDR2 FQNEAQ. The CDR3 has 13 residues. Findings and limits, study-wide: Larger estimated richness was generally seen in naive subsets than in memory subsets.

Sequences were obtained from naive CD4+ T cells sorted from blood. Sample subset: CD45RA+ positively selected. The chain is built from TRBV7-8 and TRBJ2-1, with D possibly TRBD2 on 5 matching bases. The TCR originated in a young man in good health. DNA of the CDR3: TGTGCCAGCAGCCTAAGGACTTTAAATGAGCAGTTCTTC. It codes for CASSLRTLNEQFF.